These 30 T cell receptor beta chains were sequenced from one sample in a study of OX40 agonist ivuxolimab in advanced cancers. Profiling relied on immunoSEQ multiplex PCR, and the TCRdb table lists in-frame clones only, not all of them. In the table there are fewer than 65,000 clones, 80% of which are singletons. The starting material was CD4+ or CD8+ T cells sorted from blood, obtained in a trial of the OX40 agonist ivuxolimab. These receptors came from an adult with an advanced solid tumor such as melanoma, head and neck, liver or kidney cancer.

The chain joins TRBV27 to TRBJ2-6, with D unclear. The CDR3 runs 16 residues. Trimming cost V 3 bases and J 2 bases, with 11 bases left between them. Germline CDR1 reads MNHEY; CDR2 reads SMNVEV (reference sequence). DNA for the CDR3: TGTGCCAGCAGTTTTTCGACCGTAGCTGGGGCCAACGTCCTGACTTTC. It specifies CASSFSTVAGANVLTF.

This sequence joins TRBV19 and TRBJ2-3; 8 nucleotides match TRBD2. V gave up 6 bases and J gave up 3 bases; unmatched junction bases: 2. The CDR3 length is 13 residues. In germline, CDR1 is LNHDA, CDR2 SQIVND (reference sequence). The CDR3 nucleotides read TGTGCCAGTAGACGGGGGGGAACAGATACGCAGTATTTT. It codes for CASRRGGTDTQYF.

The gene calls are TRBV27 and TRBJ2-5, with TRBD1 identical over 8 bases. Per the germline V gene, CDR1 is MNHEY and CDR2 is SMNVEV (reference sequence). This CDR3 has 17 residues. V trimming: 2 bases; J trimming: 2 bases; junction bases outside the gene matches: 10. The CDR3 spells CASSLGTLGTGQETQYF. CDR3 DNA sequence: TGTGCCAGCAGTTTAGGAACACTCGGGACAGGTCAAGAGACCCAGTACTTC.

This chain connects TRBV28 to TRBJ1-1; tentatively, D is TRBD1 (5 bases). The germline gives CDR1 MDHEN, CDR2 SYDVKM. The CDR3 is 16 residues long. Deletions cut 5 bases from V and 0 bases from J, with 16 bases between. The CDR3 DNA is TGTGCCAGCAGTACACGGACAACGGGGTTGAACACTGAAGCTTTCTTT. It yields the protein CASSTRTTGLNTEAFF.

The chain carries TRBV5-1 and TRBJ2-2, with D possibly TRBD1 on 5 matching bases. Germline CDR1 and CDR2: SGHRS and YFSETQ. Deletions cut 6 bases from V and 2 bases from J, with 14 bases between. The CDR3 loop spans 15 amino acids. The CDR3: CASKQDLGNTGELFF. The CDR3 DNA reads TGCGCCAGCAAACAGGACCTTGGCAACACCGGGGAGCTGTTTTTT.

The CDR3 loop is CASSSRDRLSRGETQYF. As DNA, the CDR3 is TGTGCCAGCAGCTCCCGGGACAGGCTTTCACGGGGGGAGACCCAGTACTTC. The chain uses TRBV7-2 and TRBJ2-5; TRBD1 matches at 8 bases. The CDR3 contains 17 residues. Germline V gene data show CDR1 as SGHTA and CDR2 as FQGNSA. V lost 4 bases to trimming and J lost 5 bases; unmatched junction nucleotides: 15.

The chain combines TRBV5-1 with TRBJ2-6; D possibly uses TRBD1 or TRBD2 (6 bases each). From germline, CDR1 is SGHRS and CDR2 YFSETQ. V was shortened by 5 bases and J by 4 bases, with 13 bases between the two germline ends. CDR3 length: 15 residues. The CDR3 here is CASRPEGGGANVLTF. The CDR3 DNA reads as TGCGCCAGCAGGCCGGAGGGGGGCGGGGCCAACGTCCTGACTTTC. Supplemented by reference TRBV5-1 and TRBJ2-6, the full variable domain reads KAGVTQTPRYLIKTRGQQVTLSCSPISGHRSVSWYQQTPGQGLQFLFEYFSETQRNKGNFPGRFSGRQFSNSRSEMNVSTLELGDSALYLCASRPEGGGANVLTFGAGSRLTVL.

J is TRBJ2-7 and V is TRBV19; TRBD2 aligns across 9 bases. Per the germline V gene, CDR1 is LNHDA and CDR2 is SQIVND (reference sequence). The CDR3 sequence is 14 residues long. The J segment lost 4 bases and the V segment lost 4 bases, leaving 5 bases of the junction unmatched. The CDR3 sequence: CASSRLAGPYEQYF. The CDR3 nucleotides are TGTGCCAGTAGTAGGCTAGCGGGGCCTTACGAGCAGTACTTC.

The chain is built from TRBV29-1 and TRBJ2-3; D perhaps matches TRBD1 (5 bases). The ends were cut back, 4 bases at V and 2 bases at J, with 13 bases in the middle. The CDR3 has 14 residues. Germline V gene lookup returns CDR1 SQVTM and CDR2 ANQGSEA. Here the CDR3 DNA reads TGCAGCGTTGCTCCAGGGATTATCACAGATACGCAGTATTTT. Translated: CSVAPGIITDTQYF.

CDR3: CASSQDRTHSGNTIYF. The DNA for the CDR3 is TGTGCCAGTAGTCAGGACAGGACCCACTCTGGAAACACCATATATTTT. This sequence joins TRBV19 and TRBJ1-3, with 7 bases fitting TRBD1. The J segment lost 0 bases and the V segment lost 5 bases, leaving 7 bases of the junction unmatched. The germline V gene encodes CDR1 LNHDA and CDR2 SQIVND (reference sequence). The CDR3 is 16 amino acids.

This sequence joins TRBV5-1 and TRBJ2-7; D assignment may be TRBD1 or TRBD2 (5 bases each). With 0 bases removed from V and 2 bases from J, the gap between germline ends came to 12 bases. The CDR3 is 15 amino acids. CDR1 and CDR2 (germline): SGHRS, YFSETQ. The CDR3 coding sequence is TGCGCCAGCAGCTTGGACGGGACGGGTCCCTACGAGCAGTACTTC. It is translated as CASSLDGTGPYEQYF. The full variable domain, its missing parts supplied by reference TRBV5-1 and TRBJ2-7, is KAGVTQTPRYLIKTRGQQVTLSCSPISGHRSVSWYQQTPGQGLQFLFEYFSETQRNKGNFPGRFSGRQFSNSRSEMNVSTLELGDSALYLCASSLDGTGPYEQYFGPGTRLTVT.

V is TRBV5-1 and J is TRBJ2-5; 7 bases agree with TRBD2. The DNA end is more similar to TRBJ2-7, so the J call may be wrong. This CDR3 has 15 residues. Germline CDR1 is SGHRS and CDR2 is YFSETQ. In DNA form, the CDR3 reads TGCGCCAGCAGCTTGTCGACGGGAGGCCCCTACGAGCAGTACTTC. Translated, it gives CASSLSTGGPYEQYF.

This clone appeared once. The chain couples TRBV30 to TRBJ2-7; 7 bases align to TRBD2. The ends lost 5 bases at V and 3 bases at J; junction bases unmatched: 7. Germline V gene lookup returns CDR1 GTSNPN and CDR2 SVGIG (reference sequence). This CDR3 spans 13 amino acids. As DNA, the CDR3 is TGTGCCTGGCGCAAGGGCGGGAGCTACGAGCAGTACTTC. Translated, it gives CAWRKGGSYEQYF.

V is TRBV6-4 and J is TRBJ2-7, with TRBD2 matching 7 bases. The CDR3 contains 15 residues. With 6 bases clipped from V and 3 bases from J, the junction kept 11 bases outside the gene matches. Germline lookup yields CDR1 MRHNA and CDR2 SNTAGT. CDR3 loop: CASSGGSSAYYEQYF. The CDR3 nucleotides are TGTGCCAGCAGCGGGGGGTCTAGCGCCTACTACGAGCAGTACTTC.

The V call is TRBV11-2, the J call TRBJ1-2; D is possibly TRBD1 (5 bases). CDR1 and CDR2 (germline): SGHAT, FQNNGV. Trimming pared 4 bases from V and 4 bases from J, leaving 13 bases between. CDR3 length: 14 amino acids. The CDR3 loop reads CASSSSDSIYGYTF. The CDR3 nucleotides are TGTGCCAGCAGCTCTTCTGACAGCATCTATGGCTACACCTTC.

The rearrangement links TRBV10-1 to TRBJ2-1; maybe TRBD2 (6 bases). This CDR3 spans 15 amino acids. Trimming stripped 3 bases from V and 6 bases from J, with 15 bases between. Germline V gene sequence: CDR1 WNHNN, CDR2 SYGVQD (reference sequence). The CDR3 loop reads CASSDSGTPRNEQFF. The CDR3, as DNA: TGCGCCAGCAGTGATTCCGGGACTCCCCGCAATGAGCAGTTCTTC.

This clone was seen a handful of times. V usage is TRBV11-2 and J usage is TRBJ2-7; D gene ambiguous. Germline values: CDR1 SGHAT, CDR2 FQNNGV. The V gene lost 2 bases and the J gene lost 2 bases, with 7 bases spanning the gap. The CDR3 contains 13 residues. The CDR3 region has the DNA TGTGCCAGCAGCTTAACCCTGGCCTACGAGCAGTACTTC. Residues: CASSLTLAYEQYF.

This CDR3 is CASSFGLAGNTGELFF. The DNA for the CDR3 is TGTGCCAGCAGCTTTGGACTAGCGGGAAACACCGGGGAGCTGTTTTTT. This chain connects TRBV7-9 to TRBJ2-2, with TRBD2 matching 12 bases. Unmatched junction bases numbered 1, after V lost 3 bases and J lost 2 bases. The CDR3 has 16 residues. The germline gives CDR1 SEHNR, CDR2 FQNEAQ (reference sequence).

This clone was seen a few times. The chain combines TRBV7-9 with TRBJ2-1, with TRBD1 identical over 9 bases. This CDR3 comprises 13 residues. Germline V lookup: CDR1 SEHNR, CDR2 FQNEAQ (reference sequence). The V and J ends lost 5 bases and 14 bases, in that order; junction bases with no gene match: 10. CDR3 DNA: TGTGCCAGCAGCGCGGGACAGGGTCGGAAAGAGTTCTTC. It specifies CASSAGQGRKEFF.

This chain uses TRBV27 with TRBJ1-5, with a possible D match to TRBD1 (5 bases). CDR1 is MNHEY and CDR2 is SMNVEV in the germline V gene (reference sequence). The CDR3 has 15 residues. V lost 4 bases to trimming and J lost 0 bases, with 10 bases between them. In DNA form, the CDR3 reads TGTGCCAGCAGTTCAACAGGTTTTAGCAATCAGCCCCAGCATTTT. It codes for CASSSTGFSNQPQHF.

The chain carries TRBV28 and TRBJ1-5; TRBD1 matches at 9 bases. The CDR3 runs 17 residues. J was trimmed by 2 bases and V by 6 bases; bases with no gene match: 11. The germline CDR1 and CDR2 sequences are MDHEN and SYDVKM. CDR3 DNA: TGTGCCAGCAGCTCCCTAGGACAGGGGAGGGGCAATCAGCCCCAGCATTTT. This gives the protein CASSSLGQGRGNQPQHF.

V usage is TRBV5-1 and J usage is TRBJ1-1; the D is unclear. The V gene's germline CDR1 is SGHRS and CDR2 YFSETQ. CDR3 length: 15 amino acids. Deletions cut 5 bases from V and 0 bases from J, with 14 bases between. CDR3 in amino acids: CASSIGLLLNTEAFF. DNA of the CDR3: TGCGCCAGCAGTATCGGGCTATTGTTGAACACTGAAGCTTTCTTT.

The chain's CDR3 is CASSLMRNYQPQHF. The CDR3 bases are TGTGCCAGCAGTTTAATGCGTAACTATCAGCCCCAGCATTTT. The chain uses TRBV6-5 and TRBJ1-5; D is unresolved. The CDR3 extends over 14 amino acids. The ends were cut back, 4 bases at V and 5 bases at J, with 12 bases in the middle. The V gene's germline CDR1 is MNHEY and CDR2 SVGAGI.

This sequence joins TRBV7-8 and TRBJ2-1; 7 bases are shared with TRBD1. The CDR3 spans 15 residues. V was clipped by 7 bases and J by 2 bases; unmatched bases: 8. Germline CDR1 SGHVS, CDR2 FQNEAQ. The CDR3 protein is CASIPDRAAYNEQFF. CDR3 DNA: TGTGCCAGCATCCCCGACAGGGCCGCCTACAATGAGCAGTTCTTC.

V is TRBV7-7 and J is TRBJ2-1; no clear D. The CDR3 runs 13 residues. V lost 2 bases to trimming and J lost 11 bases, with 13 bases between them. Germline V gene data show CDR1 as SSHAT and CDR2 as FNYEAQ (reference sequence). This chain's CDR3 is CASSLSLSEKQFF. CDR3 DNA sequence: TGTGCCAGCAGCTTATCTCTGTCGGAGAAGCAGTTCTTC.

The chain couples TRBV7-6 to TRBJ2-3; D possibly corresponds to TRBD2 (7 bases). CDR1 is SGHVS, CDR2 FNYEAQ, per germline. CDR3 size: 15 residues. The germline V and J ends were trimmed by 3 bases and 2 bases, with 12 bases remaining between them. Written as DNA, the CDR3 is TGTGCCAGCAGCTTGGCGGGGGCTAACACAGATACGCAGTATTTT. Translating it yields CASSLAGANTDTQYF.

The chain links TRBV2 to TRBJ2-3; D unclear. Per the germline V gene, CDR1 is SNHLY and CDR2 is FYNNEI. The CDR3 sequence is 15 residues long. The germline V and J ends were trimmed by 10 bases and 3 bases, with 20 bases remaining between them. In DNA form, the CDR3 reads TGTGCCAATGCCGCAGACGCAATAGGTACAGATACGCAGTATTTT. The encoded protein is CANAADAIGTDTQYF.

Within the sample, this clone is medium-sized. The chain is built from TRBV9 and TRBJ2-1, with 11 bases identical to TRBD1. The V gene's germline CDR1 is SGDLS and CDR2 YYNGEE. The CDR3 loop spans 16 amino acids. Losses at the gene ends were 0 bases for V and 9 bases for J; bases not matched to a gene: 8. The CDR3 DNA is TGTGCCAGCAGCGTAGTCGGACAGGGGGCTTCAAGTGAGCAGTTCTTC. It translates to CASSVVGQGASSEQFF.

The chain carries TRBV14 and TRBJ2-7; 8 positions match TRBD1. This CDR3 contains 13 residues. V dropped 4 bases and J dropped 5; count of bases not matched to a gene: 4. From germline, CDR1 is SGHDN and CDR2 FVKESK. The CDR3 protein is CASSLDRAHEQYF. CDR3 DNA sequence: TGTGCCAGCAGCCTGGACAGGGCACACGAGCAGTACTTC. Full variable domain (outside the CDR3, taken from reference TRBV14 and TRBJ2-7): EAGVTQFPSHSVIEKGQTVTLRCDPISGHDNLYWYRRVMGKEIKFLLHFVKESKQDESGMPNNRFLAERTGGTYSTLKVQPAELEDSGVYFCASSLDRAHEQYFGPGTRLTVT.

The chain uses TRBV18 and TRBJ2-1; 9 positions agree with TRBD2. Trimming at V came to 9 bases and at J to 6 bases, leaving 9 bases not matched to a gene. CDR3 size: 14 residues. Germline V gene lookup returns CDR1 KGHSH and CDR2 LQKENI. The chain's CDR3 is CASSTAAGGNEQFF. The CDR3 nucleotides read TGTGCCAGTTCCACCGCAGCGGGGGGCAATGAGCAGTTCTTC.